Shown below are 12 T cell receptor beta chains from a single sample sequenced in a study of T cell repertoires in cytomegalovirus infection. TCRdb ran MiXCR on the reads and lists one entry per CDR3 protein. This table has roughly 230,000 distinct CDR3 sequences, around 15% appearing once. Input material: CD8+ T cells from PBMCs. These receptors came from a human donor in good health (CMV status not recorded). Some clones in this sample may be carry-over from other donors' samples.

This clonotype showed up many times. V gene TRBV29-1 combines with J gene TRBJ1-2; the match to TRBD1 covers 11 bases. The junction had 4 bases not matched to a gene; V was cut back by 1 base and J by 6 bases. CDR1 is SQVTM and CDR2 is ANQGSEA in the germline V gene. The CDR3 has 14 amino acids. The chain's CDR3 is CSVEGDRGDHGYTF. CDR3 coding DNA: TGCAGCGTTGAAGGGGACAGGGGGGATCATGGCTACACCTTC.

V usage is TRBV28 and J usage is TRBJ2-7; D is perhaps TRBD2 (6 bases). Germline-derived CDR1 and CDR2 are MDHEN and SYDVKM. With 6 bases removed from V and 3 bases from J, the gap between germline ends came to 12 bases. The CDR3 extends over 13 amino acids. CDR3 sequence reads: CASRGLGHYEQYF. CDR3 in DNA: TGTGCCAGCAGGGGACTGGGTCACTACGAGCAGTACTTC. Based on the CDR3 plus reference TRBV28 and TRBJ2-7, the full variable domain is DVKVTQSSRYLVKRTGEKVFLECVQDMDHENMFWYRQDPGLGLRLIYFSYDVKMKEKGDIPEGYSVSREKKERFSLILESASTNQTSMYLCASRGLGHYEQYFGPGTRLTVT.

This clonotype appeared a few times. The chain has TRBV7-9 and TRBJ2-2, with a tentative D call TRBD2 (7 bases). Deletions cut 4 bases from V and 4 bases from J, with 31 bases between. CDR1 is SEHNR and CDR2 is FQNEAQ in the germline V gene (reference sequence). The CDR3 runs 21 residues. DNA for the CDR3: TGTGCCAGCAGCTCTTTCGATTTCCGGGACATCCCTGTAGCGGGCACCGGGGAGCTGTTTTTT. Translated: CASSSFDFRDIPVAGTGELFF.

This clonotype has more than one count but fewer than ten. The chain employs TRBV4-2 and TRBJ1-4, with TRBD1 identical over 11 bases. The CDR3 runs to 14 residues. The germline CDR1 and CDR2 sequences are LGHNA and YNFKEQ. The J segment lost 7 bases and the V segment lost 4 bases, leaving 2 bases of the junction unmatched. CDR3 in DNA: TGTGCCAGCAGCCTCGGGACAGGGGGTGAAAAACTGTTTTTT. It translates to CASSLGTGGEKLFF.

Notes on this clonotype: This clone may be a read error of a much larger clone one base away. The chain carries TRBV7-6 and TRBJ1-1; TRBD1 might be the D (5 bases). The CDR3 covers 15 residues. Trimming stripped 2 bases from V and 0 bases from J, with 10 bases between. CDR1 and CDR2 from the germline V gene are SGHVS and FNYEAQ. CDR3 residues: CASSLLTEMNTEAFF. The CDR3 DNA reads as TGTGCCAGCAGCTTATTGACAGAGATGAACACTGAAGCTTTCTTT.

The chain links TRBV20-1 to TRBJ1-4; the D gene is possibly TRBD1 (5 bases). CDR3 size: 16 residues. CDR1 DFQATT and CDR2 SNEGSKA come from the germline V gene (reference sequence). Deletions cut 0 bases from V and 2 bases from J, with 13 bases between. Here the CDR3 reads CSARDLTAATNEKLFF. The DNA for the CDR3 is TGCAGTGCTAGAGATTTGACAGCAGCCACTAATGAAAAACTGTTTTTT.

A few counts support this clonotype. The rearrangement joins TRBV11-2 to TRBJ2-7; D unresolved. The V and J ends lost 7 bases and 0 bases respectively, with 16 bases between them. This CDR3 has 15 amino acids. Germline lookup yields CDR1 SGHAT and CDR2 FQNNGV. The CDR3 sequence is CASTDRTYNSYEQYF. CDR3 nucleotides: TGTGCCAGCACCGATAGGACCTACAACTCCTACGAGCAGTACTTC. Looking up the rest from reference TRBV11-2 and TRBJ2-7 gives the full variable domain: EAGVAQSPRYKIIEKRQSVAFWCNPISGHATLYWYQQILGQGPKLLIQFQNNGVVDDSQLPKDRFSAERLKGVDSTLKIQPAKLEDSAVYLCASTDRTYNSYEQYFGPGTRLTVT.

In its sample, this clonotype was seen many times. The genes are TRBV5-6 and TRBJ1-1, with D tentatively TRBD1 (6 bases). CDR1 is SGHDT, CDR2 YYEEEE, per germline. V was trimmed by 4 bases and J by 8 bases, leaving 9 bases between them. The CDR3 sequence is 11 residues long. The CDR3 reads CASSLGQEAFF. DNA for the CDR3: TGTGCCAGCAGCCTAGGACAGGAAGCTTTCTTT.

There are a few counts of this clonotype. The chain carries TRBV4-1 and TRBJ2-7; D possibly uses TRBD1 or TRBD2 (5 bases each). V was pared by 4 bases and J by 1 base, with 11 bases between. Germline assignment: CDR1 MGHRA and CDR2 YSYEKL. This CDR3 is 14 amino acids long. This chain's CDR3 is CASSLRDRSYEQYF. CDR3 nucleotides: TGCGCCAGCAGCCTGAGGGACCGATCCTACGAGCAGTACTTC.

This clonotype was detected ten times or more. The CDR3 nucleotides are TGTGCCAGCAGCGGAGGGGGTTACAATCAGCCCCAGCATTTT. This gives the protein CASSGGGYNQPQHF. The V gene is TRBV7-9, the J gene TRBJ1-5; D possibly corresponds to TRBD1 (6 bases). The germline CDR1 and CDR2 sequences are SEHNR and FQNEAQ (reference sequence). This CDR3 is 14 amino acids long. V lost 5 bases, J lost 3 bases, and 11 bases lay in between.

In this sample, this clonotype turned up a few times. V and J are TRBV10-3 and TRBJ2-1, with D tentatively TRBD2 (6 bases). The CDR3 is made up of 17 amino acids. Germline CDR1 reads ENHRY; CDR2 reads SYGVKD. The germline V and J ends were trimmed by 4 bases and 0 bases, with 16 bases remaining between them. This chain's CDR3 is CAISGELADYSYNEQFF. The DNA for the CDR3 is TGTGCCATCAGTGGCGAACTAGCCGATTACTCCTACAATGAGCAGTTCTTC.

In its sample, this clonotype was seen once. CDR3 sequence: CASSVGAGGHNEQFF. The DNA for the CDR3 is TGTGCCAGCAGCGTTGGAGCGGGGGGTCACAATGAGCAGTTCTTC. V gene TRBV9 combines with J gene TRBJ2-1, with 9 bases lining up with TRBD2. The length of the CDR3 is 15 residues. CDR1 and CDR2 (germline): SGDLS, YYNGEE. Trimming cost V 2 bases and J 5 bases; bases outside gene matches: 5.